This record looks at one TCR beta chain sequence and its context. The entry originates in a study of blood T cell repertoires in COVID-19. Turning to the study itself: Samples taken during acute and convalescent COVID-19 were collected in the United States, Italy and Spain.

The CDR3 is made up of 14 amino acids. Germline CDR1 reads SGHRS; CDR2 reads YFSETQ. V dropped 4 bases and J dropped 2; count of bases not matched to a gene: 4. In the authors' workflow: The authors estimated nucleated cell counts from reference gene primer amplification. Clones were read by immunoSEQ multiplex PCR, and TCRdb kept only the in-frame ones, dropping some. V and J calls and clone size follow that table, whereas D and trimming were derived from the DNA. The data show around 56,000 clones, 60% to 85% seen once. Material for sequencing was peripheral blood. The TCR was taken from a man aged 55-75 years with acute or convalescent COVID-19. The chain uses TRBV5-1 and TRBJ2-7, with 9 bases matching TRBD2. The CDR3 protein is CASSPSGDAYEQYF. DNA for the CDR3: TGCGCCAGCAGCCCTAGCGGGGACGCCTACGAGCAGTACTTC.